This TCR beta chain was profiled in a study of regulatory T cells in long-lasting Graves disease. Study results and limitations: With persistent disease, TRBV28, TRBJ1-2 and TRBJ2-5 were the favored segments.

This clonotype was recorded many times. Its antigen is unknown. Investigators prepared the TCR beta libraries by applying iRepertoire HTBI primers and Arm-PCR of CDR3 regions. A single record per CDR3 protein comes from TCRdb applying MiXCR to the multiplex PCR reads. The sample lists 350,000 to 500,000 distinct CDR3 sequences, 16% occurring once. V gave up 6 bases and J gave up 3 bases; unmatched junction bases: 8. CDR3 length: 15 residues. Germline CDR1 is LGHDT and CDR2 is YNNKEL (reference sequence). Time point of the sample: newly diagnosed GD, antithyroid drugs for less than 3 months. The TCR library was made from RNA extracted from PBMCs. The patients were drawn from one endocrinology department in Xi'an, China. The same data also went into a second study, on T cells in Graves' hyperthyroidism and ophthalmopathy. From that second work: RT-PCR in the first round (using the HTBI primer set) targeted the TCR CDR3.

The sequencing here drew on peripheral blood mononuclear cells (PBMCs), taken at new diagnosis, from a patient treated with antithyroid drugs. This chain joins TRBV3-1 and TRBJ2-7, with 10 bases aligning to TRBD2. This clonotype was obtained from a woman aged 25 to 45 with Graves disease. The CDR3 loop is CASRYGTSEHYEQYF. The CDR3 DNA follows: TGTGCCAGCAGATATGGGACTAGCGAACACTACGAGCAGTACTTC.